This T cell receptor (beta chain) was identified during a study of OX40 agonist ivuxolimab in advanced cancers. Produced via immunoSEQ multiplex PCR; TCRdb's table is partial and in-frame only. The sample gives around 35,000 clones, about 72% of which show up once; less than 25% is in the top ten. The V end was cut by 3 bases, the J end by 6 bases, with 12 bases between. The CDR3 consists of 13 residues. Germline-derived CDR1 and CDR2 are ENHRY and SYGVKD. The sequence was collected from an adult with an advanced solid tumor such as melanoma, head and neck, liver or kidney cancer. The sample here was CD4+ or CD8+ T cells sorted from blood, taken in a trial of the OX40 agonist ivuxolimab. The V gene is TRBV10-3, the J gene TRBJ2-7; tentative D call: TRBD2 (6 bases). The CDR3 spells CAISERGFSEQYF. Written as DNA, the CDR3 is TGTGCCATCAGTGAACGGGGGTTCAGCGAGCAGTACTTC.